This TCR beta chain was found in a study of blood T cell repertoires in COVID-19. Trimming took 1 base from V and 6 from J, leaving 16 bases between them. The CDR3 covers 16 residues. Germline V gene lookup returns CDR1 LGHDT and CDR2 YNNKEL (reference sequence). The repertoire was sequenced with immunoSEQ multiplex PCR; TCRdb's copy has only in-frame clones and lacks some. The data show fewer than 200,000 clones, more than 75% seen once. The clonotype comes from a young man with COVID-19, enrolled during active disease. The source material was peripheral blood. The rearrangement joins TRBV3-1 (or the pseudogene TRBV3-2) to TRBJ1-5, with D possibly being TRBD1 (5 bases). The CDR3 coding sequence is TGTGCCAGCAGCCAAGTGATGGTAGGGGTCGGTCAGCCCCAGCATTTT. Translated: CASSQVMVGVGQPQHF.